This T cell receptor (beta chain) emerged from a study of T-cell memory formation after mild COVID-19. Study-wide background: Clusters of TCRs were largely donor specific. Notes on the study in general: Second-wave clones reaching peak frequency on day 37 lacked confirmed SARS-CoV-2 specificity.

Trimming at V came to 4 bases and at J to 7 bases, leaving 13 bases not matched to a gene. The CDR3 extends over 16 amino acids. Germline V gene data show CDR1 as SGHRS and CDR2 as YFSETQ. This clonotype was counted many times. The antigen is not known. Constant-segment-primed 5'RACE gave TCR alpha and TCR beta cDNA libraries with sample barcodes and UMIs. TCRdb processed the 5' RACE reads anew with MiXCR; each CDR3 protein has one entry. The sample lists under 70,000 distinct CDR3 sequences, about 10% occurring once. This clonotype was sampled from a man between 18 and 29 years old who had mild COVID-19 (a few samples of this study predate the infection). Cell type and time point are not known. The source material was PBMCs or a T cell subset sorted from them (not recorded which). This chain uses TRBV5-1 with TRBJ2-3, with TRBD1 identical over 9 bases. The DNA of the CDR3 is TGCGCCAGCAGCGTCGACGTGGGGACAGGGTCGCATACGCAGTATTTT. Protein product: CASSVDVGTGSHTQYF.